This record looks at one T cell receptor (beta chain) sequence and its context. Its antigen remains unknown. A single base separates this from a much larger clone, so it may be a read error. The data are from a study of regulatory T cells in long-lasting Graves disease. The time point is: persistent/refractory GD, antithyroid drugs over 5 years with positive TRAb. PBMCs were the source of the RNA used for TCR sequencing. Broader study findings: It is possible that accuracy was reduced by the small size of the sample.

The ends lost 5 bases at V and 11 bases at J; junction bases unmatched: 14. There are 15 residues in the CDR3. Germline CDR1 is SGHAT and CDR2 is FQNNGV. With iRepertoire HTBI primers and Arm-PCR of CDR3 regions, TCR beta libraries were built. One entry per CDR3 protein results from TCRdb running MiXCR on the multiplex PCR reads. The sample lists about 460,000 distinct CDR3 sequences; about 20% were seen once. This sequence was found in a female donor with Graves disease. The source was peripheral blood mononuclear cells (PBMCs), collected when the disease was refractory, from a patient treated with antithyroid drugs. The chain has TRBV11-2 and TRBJ1-2; 10 bases agree with TRBD1. The CDR3 loop reads CASSPATGQGTGYTF. Written as DNA, the CDR3 is TGTGCCAGCAGCCCCGCGACGGGACAGGGGACCGGATACACCTTC.